These T cell receptor beta chains were read from a single sample in a study of T cell repertoires in aging, cancer and after chemotherapy. TCRdb called the multiplex PCR reads again in MiXCR, with one record for every CDR3 protein. The table lists about 3,300 distinct CDR3 sequences, about a fifth of them singletons, with around 20% in the top ten. The sample comprised blood. Every receptor here comes from a human donor with a blood cancer. CDR3s include the opening cysteine and the closing phenylalanine or tryptophan. The D gene is left open where the match is weak. Rows may omit the clone size; those that give it use once, few, many or a size class.

v_call	j_call	clone_size	d_call	cdr3_aa	cdr3_nt
TRBV6-5	TRBJ1-1	medium-sized	.	CASSYGGQNTEAFF	TGTGCCAGCAGTTACGGTGGACAGAACACTGAAGCTTTCTTT
TRBV4-3	TRBJ2-7	.	TRBD2	CASSQARLAGREQYF	TGCGCCAGCAGCCAAGCTCGGCTAGCGGGACGCGAGCAGTACTTC
TRBV12-3/TRBV12-4	TRBJ1-3	.	TRBD1	CASINPGTGLGNTIYF	TGTGCCAGCATCAACCCCGGGACAGGGCTCGGAAACACCATATATTTT
TRBV20-1	TRBJ2-7	medium-sized	.	CSVSGPQGREQYF	TGCAGTGTGTCCGGGCCCCAAGGTCGCGAGCAGTACTTC
TRBV7-9	TRBJ2-3	.	TRBD1	CASSLQGVSDTQYF	TGTGCCAGCAGCTTACAGGGGGTATCAGATACGCAGTATTTT
TRBV30	TRBJ2-7	.	TRBD1	CAWSLDRGSHEQYF	TGTGCCTGGAGTCTGGACAGGGGGTCCCACGAGCAGTACTTC
TRBV30	TRBJ2-1	medium-sized	TRBD2	CAWSASRLAGANSYNEQFF	TGTGCCTGGAGTGCCTCTCGACTAGCGGGGGCCAACTCCTACAATGAGCAGTTCTTC
TRBV19	TRBJ2-3	.	TRBD1	CASSTGVFTDTQYF	TGTGCCAGTAGCACAGGGGTTTTCACAGATACGCAGTATTTT
TRBV5-1	TRBJ1-1	.	.	CASSLGGAPEAFF	TGCGCCAGCAGCTTGGGTGGGGCCCCTGAAGCTTTCTTT
TRBV5-1	TRBJ2-1	.	TRBD2	CASSLVPPRESENEQFF	TGCGCCAGCAGCTTGGTCCCCCCGCGGGAGAGTGAAAATGAGCAGTTCTTC
TRBV6-1	TRBJ2-7	large	.	CASRSQYEQYF	TGTGCCAGCAGGTCACAATACGAGCAGTACTTC
TRBV6-2/TRBV6-3	TRBJ2-7	few	.	CASSYHPWTVPYEQYF	TGTGCCAGCAGTTACCACCCTTGGACAGTACCCTACGAGCAGTACTTC
TRBV10-1	TRBJ1-5	.	.	CASSQGPPNQPQHF	TGCGCCAGCAGTCAGGGGCCCCCCAATCAGCCCCAGCATTTT
TRBV6-2/TRBV6-3	TRBJ1-5	medium-sized	.	CASSPTGTHQPQHF	TGTGCCAGCAGCCCCACAGGGACCCATCAGCCCCAGCATTTT
TRBV11-3	TRBJ1-2	once	.	CASSLVGGEGYTF	TGCGCCAGCAGCCTAGTAGGAGGGGAGGGCTACACCTTC
TRBV7-2	TRBJ1-3	.	.	CASSLARNSGNTIYF	TGTGCCAGCAGCTTAGCCAGGAACTCTGGAAACACCATATATTTT
TRBV10-3	TRBJ2-3	medium-sized	TRBD1	CAISDPDRGSTDTQYF	TGTGCCATCAGTGACCCGGACAGGGGTAGCACAGATACGCAGTATTTT
TRBV7-6	TRBJ2-1	medium-sized	.	CASSLADYNEQFF	TGTGCCAGCAGCTTAGCGGATTACAATGAGCAGTTCTTC
TRBV6-2/TRBV6-3	TRBJ2-7	.	.	CASEPPRDGYEQYF	TGTGCCAGCGAACCTCCCCGGGACGGCTACGAGCAGTACTTC
TRBV7-9	TRBJ2-7	.	TRBD1	CASSHRDRAYEQYF	TGTGCCAGCAGCCACCGGGACAGAGCCTACGAGCAGTACTTC
TRBV11-3	TRBJ2-7	medium-sized	TRBD2	CASSDRGGLYEQYF	TGTGCCAGCAGCGATCGGGGGGGTCTCTACGAGCAGTACTTC
TRBV7-2	TRBJ2-7	.	TRBD2	CASMGGSGVHEQYF	TGTGCCAGCATGGGCGGGAGTGGGGTTCACGAGCAGTACTTC
TRBV7-2	TRBJ2-7	few	.	CASQRAGSTYEQYF	TGTGCCAGCCAGCGGGCAGGGTCGACCTACGAGCAGTACTTC
TRBV20-1	TRBJ2-2	few	TRBD2	CSAAISGGTGELFF	TGCAGTGCTGCGATATCGGGGGGGACCGGGGAGCTGTTTTTT
TRBV11-3	TRBJ1-4	medium-sized	.	CASSITGLNEKLFF	TGTGCCAGCAGCATAACAGGGCTTAATGAAAAACTGTTTTTT
TRBV6-6	TRBJ2-2	medium-sized	.	CASILRLENGELFF	TGTGCCAGCATCCTAAGGCTAGAGAACGGGGAGCTGTTTTTT
TRBV6-2/TRBV6-3	TRBJ2-3	medium-sized	.	CASSSREGHRTDTQYF	TGTGCCAGCAGTTCTAGGGAGGGACATCGTACAGATACGCAGTATTTT
TRBV20-1	TRBJ2-2	few	.	CSASRATGTGELFF	TGCAGTGCTTCCCGGGCCACGGGGACCGGGGAGCTGTTTTTT
TRBV7-9	TRBJ2-5	few	.	CASSLVGGRETQYF	TGTGCCAGCAGCTTAGTGGGGGGGCGAGAGACCCAGTACTTC
TRBV20-1	TRBJ2-1	few	TRBD2	CSARLAGGPGNEQFF	TGCAGTGCTCGACTAGCGGGAGGGCCGGGGAATGAGCAGTTCTTC
TRBV6-5	TRBJ2-7	medium-sized	TRBD2	CASSYSWTSGTLYEQYF	TGTGCCAGCAGTTACTCATGGACTAGCGGGACGTTATACGAGCAGTACTTC
TRBV12-3/TRBV12-4	TRBJ2-2	medium-sized	.	CASSFGKGSRNTGELFF	TGTGCCAGCAGTTTCGGGAAGGGGTCACGAAACACCGGGGAGCTGTTTTTT
TRBV20-1	TRBJ2-7	medium-sized	.	CSARDNILSYEQYF	TGCAGTGCTAGGGACAACATACTATCCTACGAGCAGTACTTC
TRBV11-3	TRBJ2-2	medium-sized	.	CASRGPLIANTGELFF	TGTGCCAGCAGGGGCCCCCTTATCGCGAACACCGGGGAGCTGTTTTTT
TRBV27	TRBJ1-1	.	.	CASSSSLGGGNTEAFF	TGTGCCAGCAGTTCATCCCTCGGTGGGGGGAACACTGAAGCTTTCTTT
TRBV6-1	TRBJ2-1	medium-sized	.	CASSEDERGLNEQFF	TGTGCCAGCAGTGAAGACGAGAGGGGTCTTAATGAGCAGTTCTTC
TRBV5-1	TRBJ2-3	once	.	CASSLDTRGSTDTQYF	TGCGCCAGCAGCTTGGACACTAGGGGGAGCACAGATACGCAGTATTTT
TRBV19	TRBJ2-1	.	TRBD2	CASSILRGSSYNEQFF	TGTGCCAGTAGTATTCTCCGCGGGAGCTCCTACAATGAGCAGTTCTTC
TRBV5-6	TRBJ2-5	medium-sized	TRBD2	CASSGLVGETQYF	TGTGCCAGCAGCGGACTAGTAGGAGAGACCCAGTACTTC
TRBV19	TRBJ2-2	medium-sized	.	CASSTTVTGELFF	TGTGCCAGTAGTACCACAGTCACCGGGGAGCTGTTTTTT
TRBV11-2	TRBJ1-2	.	.	CASSFQLGSGPNTF	TGTGCCAGCAGCTTTCAATTGGGATCGGGACCTAACACCTTC
TRBV6-2/TRBV6-3	TRBJ1-2	.	TRBD1	CASSYRDRNYGYTF	TGTGCCAGCAGTTACCGGGACAGAAACTATGGCTACACCTTC
TRBV14	TRBJ2-1	.	TRBD2	CASSQGQLAGGGNEQFF	TGTGCCAGCAGCCAAGGCCAACTAGCGGGAGGTGGCAATGAGCAGTTCTTC
TRBV4-3	TRBJ1-1	.	TRBD1	CASSPTGGVNTEAFF	TGCGCCAGCAGCCCGACAGGGGGCGTTAACACTGAAGCTTTCTTT
TRBV11-2	TRBJ2-7	few	TRBD1	CASSLEQGGYEQYF	TGTGCCAGCAGCTTAGAACAGGGGGGATACGAGCAGTACTTC
TRBV7-9	TRBJ1-2	few	.	CASSPMAGSYGYTF	TGTGCCAGCAGCCCAATGGCAGGGTCCTATGGCTACACCTTC
TRBV5-6	TRBJ2-7	medium-sized	TRBD2	CASSPLAGGPGQYF	TGTGCCAGCAGTCCACTAGCGGGAGGGCCCGGGCAGTACTTC
TRBV4-3	TRBJ2-1	.	TRBD2	CASSQDGGGGASGREGEQFF	TGCGCCAGCAGCCAAGATGGAGGGGGGGGCGCTAGCGGGAGGGAGGGTGAGCAGTTCTTC
TRBV30	TRBJ1-5	medium-sized	.	CAWSLAPWSNQPQHF	TGTGCCTGGAGCCTTGCGCCATGGAGCAATCAGCCCCAGCATTTT